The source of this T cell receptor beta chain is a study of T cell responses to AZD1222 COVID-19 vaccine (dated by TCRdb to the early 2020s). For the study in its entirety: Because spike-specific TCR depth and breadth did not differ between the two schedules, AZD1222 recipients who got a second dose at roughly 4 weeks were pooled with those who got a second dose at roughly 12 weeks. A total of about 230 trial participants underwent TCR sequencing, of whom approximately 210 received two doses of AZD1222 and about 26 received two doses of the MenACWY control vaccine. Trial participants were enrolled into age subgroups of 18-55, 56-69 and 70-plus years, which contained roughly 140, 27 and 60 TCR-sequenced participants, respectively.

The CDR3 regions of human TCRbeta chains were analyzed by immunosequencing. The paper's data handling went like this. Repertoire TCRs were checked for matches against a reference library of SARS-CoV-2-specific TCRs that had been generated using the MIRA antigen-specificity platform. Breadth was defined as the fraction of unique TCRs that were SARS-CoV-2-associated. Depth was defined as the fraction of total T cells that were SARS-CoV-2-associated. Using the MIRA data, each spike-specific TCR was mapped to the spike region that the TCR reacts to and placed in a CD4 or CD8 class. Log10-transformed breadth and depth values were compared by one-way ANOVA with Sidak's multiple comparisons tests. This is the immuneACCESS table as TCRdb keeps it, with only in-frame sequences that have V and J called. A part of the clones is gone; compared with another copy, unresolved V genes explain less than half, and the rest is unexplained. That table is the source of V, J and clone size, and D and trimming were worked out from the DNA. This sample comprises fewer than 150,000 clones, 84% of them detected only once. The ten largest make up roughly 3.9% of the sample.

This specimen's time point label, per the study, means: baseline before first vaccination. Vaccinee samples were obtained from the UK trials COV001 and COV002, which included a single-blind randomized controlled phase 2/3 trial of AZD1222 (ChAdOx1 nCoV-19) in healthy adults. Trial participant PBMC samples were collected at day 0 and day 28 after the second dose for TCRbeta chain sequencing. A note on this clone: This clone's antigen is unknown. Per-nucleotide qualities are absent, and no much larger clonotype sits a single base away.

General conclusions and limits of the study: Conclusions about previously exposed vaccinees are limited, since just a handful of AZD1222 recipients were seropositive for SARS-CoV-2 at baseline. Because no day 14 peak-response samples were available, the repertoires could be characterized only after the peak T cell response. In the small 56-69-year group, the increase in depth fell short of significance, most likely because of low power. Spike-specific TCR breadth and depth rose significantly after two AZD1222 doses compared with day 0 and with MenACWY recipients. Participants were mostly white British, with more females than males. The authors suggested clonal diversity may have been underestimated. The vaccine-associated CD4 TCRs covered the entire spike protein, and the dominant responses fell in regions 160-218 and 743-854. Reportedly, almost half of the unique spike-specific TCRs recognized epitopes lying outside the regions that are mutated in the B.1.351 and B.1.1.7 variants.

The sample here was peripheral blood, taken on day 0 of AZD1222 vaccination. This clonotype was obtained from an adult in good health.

The DNA sequence is given as TGTGCCAGCAGTGAAGTACTAGCGGGGGGGATTTCGAACACCGGGGAGCTGTTTTTT. Translated, it gives CASSEVLAGGISNTGELFF. This chain joins TRBV6-1 to TRBJ2-2; 13 bases in the junction line up with TRBD2. The CDR3, from cysteine to phenylalanine, totals 19 residues. The retained sequence is limited to the CDR3, 57 bases, with the frame set at the first base. Via the germline V gene, CDR1 is MNHNS and CDR2 SASEGT. V trim: 1 base; J trim: 0 bases; unmatched bases: 5.